These T cell receptor beta chains were read from a single sample in a study of beta chain features in type 1 diabetes. The repertoire was sequenced with immunoSEQ multiplex PCR; TCRdb's copy has only in-frame clones and lacks some. The table has about 620,000 clones, 15% to 17% seen once. Material: naive CD4+ T cells from blood. Every receptor here comes from a young man in good health. The CDR3 runs from the conserved cysteine through the conserved F or W. A D gene is named only where the DNA matches it firmly. Only part of the rows carry a size: once, few, many, or a class if the clone is expanded.

size,D,V,J,DNA,CDR3
.,TRBD1,TRBV7-9,TRBJ2-5,TGTGCCAGCAGTTCGGGACAGGGCCAAGAGACCCAGTACTTC,CASSSGQGQETQYF
.,.,TRBV7-9,TRBJ1-2,TGTGCCAGCAGCCCAGAAACAGACTCATGGCGTGGCTACACCTTC,CASSPETDSWRGYTF
few,.,TRBV6-6,TRBJ2-5,TGTGCCAGCAGTCCTAAAGAGACCCAGTACTTC,CASSPKETQYF
.,.,TRBV7-2,TRBJ1-2,TGTGCCAGCAGCTTAGCGGGGCAGGGCTTCTATGGCTACACCTTC,CASSLAGQGFYGYTF
few,.,TRBV29-1,TRBJ2-1,TGCAGCGTGGCCCGTCGGCTAGGGGCTTCGCAGTTCTTC,CSVARRLGASQFF
few,.,TRBV11-2,TRBJ2-4,TGTGCCAGCAGCCATTGGCAGGGGATTCAGTACTTC,CASSHWQGIQYF
few,.,TRBV7-9,TRBJ1-2,TGTGCCAGCAGTTATACTCCGGGAGACTATGGCTACACCTTC,CASSYTPGDYGYTF
.,.,TRBV7-2,TRBJ2-7,TGTGCCAGCAGCCCGCTAATTCGGTACGAGCAGTACTTC,CASSPLIRYEQYF
few,TRBD2,TRBV9,TRBJ2-7,TGTGCCAGCAGCGTAGCTGGGACTAGCCCCTACGAGCAGTACTTC,CASSVAGTSPYEQYF
.,.,TRBV12-5,TRBJ2-3,TGTGCTAGTGGTCCCAGGGTAGATACGCAGTATTTT,CASGPRVDTQYF
.,TRBD1,TRBV19,TRBJ2-7,TGTGCCCCCCAGGGACAGGGCTACGAGCAGTACTTC,CAPQGQGYEQYF
few,.,TRBV9,TRBJ2-2,TGTGCCAGCAGCCTCTCGCAGGCAACCGGGGAGCTGTTTTTT,CASSLSQATGELFF
few,.,TRBV2,TRBJ1-3,TGTGCCAGCAGAGGACCGGGATCCCCAAAATATTTT,CASRGPGSPKYF
.,.,TRBV7-9,TRBJ1-4,TGTGCCAGCAGCGGGTATGTGAGGGACGAAAAACTGTTTTTT,CASSGYVRDEKLFF
.,.,TRBV25-1,TRBJ2-7,TGTGCCAGCAGTGAATTCGACAGCCTCCTTGGGCAGTACTTC,CASSEFDSLLGQYF
.,.,TRBV4-2,TRBJ1-1,TGTGCCAGCAGCCAAGTAACACCTATGAACACTGAAGCTTTCTTT,CASSQVTPMNTEAFF
few,.,TRBV7-6,TRBJ2-1,TGTGCCAGCAGCTTAGTGCTAGCTCCCTACAATGAGCAGTTCTTC,CASSLVLAPYNEQFF
few,TRBD1,TRBV7-2,TRBJ1-2,TGTGCCAGCAGCTTGGACAGGAGGGGCGGCTACACCTTC,CASSLDRRGGYTF
few,.,TRBV6-5,TRBJ2-3,TGTGCCAGCAGTCCCCAGGGGTCCCCCACAGATACGCAGTATTTT,CASSPQGSPTDTQYF
.,.,TRBV28,TRBJ2-7,TGTGCCAGCAGTTTAATCCAGAAGAGCTCCTACGAGCAGTACTTC,CASSLIQKSSYEQYF
few,.,TRBV7-9,TRBJ2-7,TGTGCCAGCACCGGTCACTCTGAGTACGAGCAGTACTTC,CASTGHSEYEQYF
few,.,TRBV5-1,TRBJ2-7,TGCGCCAGCAGCTTGGCTCCCCTGGACGAGCAGTACTTC,CASSLAPLDEQYF
.,TRBD2,TRBV13,TRBJ2-3,TGTGCCAGCAGTTTAGCGGGAGACCGAGATACGCAGTATTTT,CASSLAGDRDTQYF
few,.,TRBV2,TRBJ1-4,TGTGCCAGCAGTGGTGGGGTAGGGGAAAAACTGTTTTTT,CASSGGVGEKLFF
.,.,TRBV18,TRBJ2-3,TGTGCCAGCTCACCAACAGGGCAAGATACGCAGTATTTT,CASSPTGQDTQYF
.,.,TRBV15,TRBJ1-1,TGTGCCACCAGCAGAGCTGACACTGAAGCTTTCTTT,CATSRADTEAFF
.,.,TRBV4-1,TRBJ1-2,TGCGCCAGCAGCCGAAAGGACAGATACTATGGCTACACCTTC,CASSRKDRYYGYTF
few,.,TRBV19,TRBJ1-3,TGTGCCAGTAGGCGGGCGTCTGGAAACACCATATATTTT,CASRRASGNTIYF
.,.,TRBV19,TRBJ2-1,TGTGCCAGTAGGAACGCAGGGTCCCCCACCAATGAGCAGTTCTTC,CASRNAGSPTNEQFF
.,.,TRBV27,TRBJ2-1,TGTGCCAGCAGTTTACGCGGAAATGAGCAGTTCTTC,CASSLRGNEQFF
few,.,TRBV5-1,TRBJ2-5,TGCGCCAGCAGCTCTGGAAGGGCCGGGGAGACCCAGTACTTC,CASSSGRAGETQYF
.,.,TRBV4-2,TRBJ2-7,TGTGCCAGCAGCCAAGGTTCGGTATGGCCAGAGTCCTACGAGCAGTACTTC,CASSQGSVWPESYEQYF
.,TRBD1,TRBV2,TRBJ2-7,TGTGCCAGCAGTGTTGACAGGGCATCCGGTTTGCAGTACTTC,CASSVDRASGLQYF
.,.,TRBV7-2,TRBJ2-5,TGTGCCAGCAGCTACTCCGGGACCCAAGAGACCCAGTACTTC,CASSYSGTQETQYF
.,.,TRBV2,TRBJ1-1,TGTGCCAGCACCACGAAGGCAGGGAACACTGAAGCTTTCTTT,CASTTKAGNTEAFF
.,TRBD1,TRBV5-1,TRBJ2-7,TGCGCCAGCAGCTTGGCGACAGGGGTTTCCATTCCCCTGGTCGAGCAGTACTTC,CASSLATGVSIPLVEQYF
.,.,TRBV4-2,TRBJ1-1,TGTGCCAGCAGCCAACAGACCAGTGAAGCTTTCTTT,CASSQQTSEAFF
many,.,TRBV4-3,TRBJ2-1,TGCGCCAGCAGCCAAGTAGTGGGGGGAATCTACAATGAGCAGTTCTTC,CASSQVVGGIYNEQFF
.,.,TRBV28,TRBJ1-2,TGTGCCAGCAGATTTACTGGCGCCTATGGCTACACCTTC,CASRFTGAYGYTF